The 29 T cell receptor beta chains given below trace back to one sample, sequenced in a study of OX40 agonist ivuxolimab in advanced cancers. The method behind the library was the immunoSEQ multiplex PCR assay. TCRdb retrieved this table from immuneACCESS and kept in-frame rearrangements only. Not all clones are present; in checked studies, unresolved V genes account for under half, and no reason is known for the remainder. This sample gives some 68,000 clones in total; about 85% of them show up just once. The top ten clonotypes cover approximately 0.98% of the sample. This specimen consisted of CD4+ or CD8+ T cells sorted from blood, obtained in a trial of the OX40 agonist ivuxolimab. The receptors originated from an adult with an advanced solid tumor such as melanoma, head and neck, liver or kidney cancer.

The V gene is TRBV28, the J gene TRBJ1-1, with 7 bases identical to TRBD1. The CDR3 runs 14 residues. Germline V gene data show CDR1 as MDHEN and CDR2 as SYDVKM. V lost 5 bases and J lost 3; bases outside the gene matches: 6. The CDR3: CASSTGQGDTEAFF. The CDR3 DNA sequence: TGTGCCAGCAGTACCGGGCAGGGGGACACTGAAGCTTTCTTT. The entire variable domain, with the rest obtained from reference TRBV28 and TRBJ1-1, is as follows: DVKVTQSSRYLVKRTGEKVFLECVQDMDHENMFWYRQDPGLGLRLIYFSYDVKMKEKGDIPEGYSVSREKKERFSLILESASTNQTSMYLCASSTGQGDTEAFFGQGTRLTVV.

This clone was counted a few times. This sequence joins TRBV19 and TRBJ1-1, with unresolved D. The CDR3 length is 12 residues. V lost 7 bases to trimming and J lost 0 bases, with 6 bases between them. Germline CDR1 is LNHDA and CDR2 is SQIVND (reference sequence). For the CDR3, the DNA is TGTGCCAGTAAACACCTGAACACTGAAGCTTTCTTT. Protein: CASKHLNTEAFF.

This clone was recorded only once. The V and J genes are TRBV5-1 and TRBJ2-3, with a tentative D call TRBD2 (6 bases). Per the germline V gene, CDR1 is SGHRS and CDR2 is YFSETQ. CDR3 length: 14 amino acids. V lost 4 bases to trimming and J lost 0 bases, with 9 bases between them. This CDR3 is CASSPGTSTDTQYF. CDR3 DNA: TGCGCCAGCAGCCCCGGGACTAGCACAGATACGCAGTATTTT.

In its sample, this clone was seen a few times. The genes are TRBV9 and TRBJ2-7, with D unresolved. This CDR3 has 15 amino acids. Deletions cut 0 bases from V and 3 bases from J, with 13 bases between. Germline CDR1 SGDLS, CDR2 YYNGEE. The CDR3 here is CASSVDLGRNYEQYF. The CDR3 DNA sequence: TGTGCCAGCAGCGTAGATCTGGGCAGGAACTACGAGCAGTACTTC.

The chain employs TRBV5-4 and TRBJ1-4; 9 positions agree with TRBD1. Germline-derived CDR1 and CDR2 are SGHNT and YYREEE (reference sequence). J gave up 4 bases and V 4 bases, and 2 bases lay outside the gene matches. CDR3 size: 14 residues. The CDR3 region is CASSRTGVNEKLFF. The CDR3 nucleotides are TGTGCCAGCAGCCGGACAGGGGTTAATGAAAAACTGTTTTTT.

This chain joins TRBV10-2 and TRBJ1-1; TRBD1 matches at 7 bases. The CDR3 sequence is 15 residues long. With V trimmed by 3 bases and J by 4 bases, 8 bases remained unmatched. Germline V gene lookup returns CDR1 WSHSY and CDR2 SAAADI. The CDR3 DNA reads as TGCGCCAGCAGTGACCTGACAGGGAGGGCCACTGAAGCTTTCTTT. It yields the protein CASSDLTGRATEAFF.

This chain joins TRBV18 and TRBJ2-1, with 9 bases identical to TRBD2. Germline CDR1 and CDR2: KGHSH and LQKENI. The trim removed 4 bases at V and 5 bases at J, leaving 3 bases unmatched. CDR3 length: 14 residues. DNA of the CDR3: TGTGCCAGCTCACTGGTAGCGGGGGACAATGAGCAGTTCTTC. It encodes CASSLVAGDNEQFF.

The V call is TRBV6-5, the J call TRBJ2-3; TRBD1 might be the D (5 bases). The CDR3 covers 13 residues. Looked up from germline, CDR1 is MNHEY and CDR2 is SVGAGI. Trimming stripped 5 bases from V and 5 bases from J, with 11 bases between. CDR3 nucleotide sequence: TGTGCCAGCAGTCACAGGCTGGGAGATACGCAGTATTTT. Translating it yields CASSHRLGDTQYF.

The V and J genes are TRBV12-2 and TRBJ2-5; the table assigns TRBD2, which was not confirmed against the DNA. TRBV12-2 is shown as a pseudogene. CDR3 length: 15 residues. CDR3 amino acids: CASRSPPGGQETQYF. CDR3 sequence (DNA): TGTGCAAGTCGCTCCCCACCCGGGGGGCAAGAGACCCAGTACTTC.

This clone was observed a few times. The rearrangement links TRBV5-4 to TRBJ2-1; D possibly matches TRBD1 or TRBD2 (5 bases each). Germline CDR1 reads SGHNT; CDR2 reads YYREEE (reference sequence). V lost 1 base, J lost 7 bases, and 18 bases lay in between. The CDR3 sequence is 16 residues long. CDR3 coding DNA: TGTGCCAGCAGCTTGAGGGTTGGGGGAATAGGGAATGAGCAGTTCTTC. Its protein product is CASSLRVGGIGNEQFF.

V and J are TRBV5-3 and TRBJ1-1; 10 nucleotides match TRBD1. TRBV5-3 is an ORF, and what it does is uncertain. V lost 8 bases to trimming and J lost 4 bases; unmatched junction nucleotides: 11. This CDR3 is 15 amino acids long. The DNA of the CDR3 is TGTGCCAGCAGCGATCCGGGACAGGGGTTCACTGAAGCTTTCTTT. Translation gives CASSDPGQGFTEAFF.

V usage is TRBV7-2 and J usage is TRBJ2-7; D is undetermined. Trimming took 5 bases from V and 6 from J, leaving 11 bases between them. Germline V gene sequence: CDR1 SGHTA, CDR2 FQGNSA. The CDR3 spans 12 residues. The CDR3, as DNA: TGTGCCAGCAGCACCCCCGGGTTCGAGCAGTACTTC. This encodes CASSTPGFEQYF.

The V and J genes are TRBV28 and TRBJ2-1; 12 nucleotides match TRBD2. Germline V gene data show CDR1 as MDHEN and CDR2 as SYDVKM. This CDR3 contains 16 residues. V lost 4 bases, J lost 9 bases, and 10 bases stayed unmatched. The CDR3 nucleotides read TGTGCCAGCAGTTCCCCGACTAGCGGGAGTTTAGGTGAGCAGTTCTTC. It yields the protein CASSSPTSGSLGEQFF.

V and J are TRBV11-2 and TRBJ2-1; 13 bases agree with TRBD2. J gave up 6 bases and V 5 bases, and 7 bases lay outside the gene matches. This CDR3 is built from 16 residues. Germline values: CDR1 SGHAT, CDR2 FQNNGV. The CDR3 DNA reads as TGTGCCAGCAGCATGCCACTAGCGGGAGGGGGCAATGAGCAGTTCTTC. It is translated as CASSMPLAGGGNEQFF.

The rearrangement links TRBV27 to TRBJ1-4, with TRBD1 as a possible D gene (5 bases). Deletions cut 6 bases from V and 7 bases from J, with 12 bases between. Germline CDR1 and CDR2: MNHEY and SMNVEV (reference sequence). CDR3 length equals 13 residues. This CDR3 reads CASRRMGTEKLFF. In DNA, the CDR3 is TGTGCCAGCAGGAGGATGGGGACTGAAAAACTGTTTTTT.

This sequence joins TRBV7-2 and TRBJ2-2; D remains unclear. CDR3 length: 14 amino acids. CDR1 is SGHTA, CDR2 FQGNSA, per germline. The V end lost 4 bases, the J end lost 3 bases, and 9 bases lay between the germline ends. The CDR3 DNA follows: TGTGCCAGCAGCTCCTCCCCGCACACCGGGGAGCTGTTTTTT. Translating it yields CASSSSPHTGELFF.

V gene TRBV5-4 combines with J gene TRBJ1-6; D is undetermined. Trimming pared 7 bases from V and 8 bases from J, leaving 13 bases between. CDR1 SGHNT and CDR2 YYREEE come from the germline V gene (reference sequence). This CDR3 is 13 amino acids long. CDR3 residues: CASGKDWDSPLHF. As DNA, the CDR3 is TGTGCCAGCGGCAAGGATTGGGATTCACCCCTCCACTTT.

V is TRBV28 and J is TRBJ2-1, with a tentative D call TRBD1 (5 bases). The CDR3 sequence is 13 residues long. CDR1 is MDHEN and CDR2 is SYDVKM in the germline V gene. With 3 bases removed from V and 12 bases from J, the gap between germline ends came to 15 bases. For the CDR3, the DNA is TGTGCCAGCAGTTTGTCTGCCGAGCAGGGGCAGTTCTTC. Its protein product is CASSLSAEQGQFF.

The genes are TRBV19 and TRBJ1-1; D is perhaps TRBD1 (5 bases). V gave up 10 bases and J gave up 5 bases, with 14 bases separating them. The CDR3 runs to 12 residues. Looked up from germline, CDR1 is LNHDA and CDR2 is SQIVND (reference sequence). In DNA form, the CDR3 reads TGTGCCACCCAGGGTTTGGGTACTGAAGCTTTCTTT. Its translation: CATQGLGTEAFF.

This clone came up once. V and J are TRBV7-8 and TRBJ1-5; possibly TRBD1 for D (6 bases). Germline-derived CDR1 and CDR2 are SGHVS and FQNEAQ. This CDR3 contains 18 residues. V lost 2 bases and J 0 bases, leaving 17 bases between the germline ends. The CDR3 loop reads CASSLSRRRDISNQPQHF. The CDR3 DNA reads TGTGCCAGCAGCTTATCTAGGCGCCGGGACATTAGCAATCAGCCCCAGCATTTT.

The chain links TRBV23-1 to TRBJ2-5; 7 nucleotides align to TRBD2. TRBV23-1 is an ORF for which the function is uncertain. V shed 6 bases and J 3 bases; nucleotides not matched to a gene: 1. The CDR3 covers 12 residues. CDR3 residues: CASRGGKETQYF. The CDR3 DNA reads as TGCGCCAGCAGGGGAGGGAAAGAGACCCAGTACTTC.

The sample holds one count of this clone. J is TRBJ2-1 and V is TRBV27; TRBD2 might be the D (6 bases). The CDR3 has 14 residues. V was trimmed by 7 bases and J by 4 bases, leaving 14 bases between them. Germline values: CDR1 MNHEY, CDR2 SMNVEV (reference sequence). CDR3 DNA: TGTGCCAGCAAAGGGGCTAGCGTGTACAATGAGCAGTTCTTC. It codes for CASKGASVYNEQFF.

The chain is built from TRBV6-1 and TRBJ2-7, with D tentatively TRBD1 (6 bases). The germline gives CDR1 MNHNS, CDR2 SASEGT. Trimming took off 7 bases at V and 0 bases at J, with 13 bases between the two ends. The CDR3 has 14 amino acids. The CDR3 reads CASKLTGGSYEQYF. In DNA, the CDR3 is TGTGCCAGCAAGTTGACAGGAGGCTCCTACGAGCAGTACTTC.

The genes are TRBV9 and TRBJ1-2; 7 bases are shared with TRBD1. Trimming took 3 bases from V and 8 from J; bases not matched to a gene: 10. The CDR3 extends over 14 amino acids. Germline values: CDR1 SGDLS, CDR2 YYNGEE. The CDR3 reads CASSALNRGSGYTF. The CDR3 DNA is TGTGCCAGCAGCGCCCTCAACAGGGGTTCAGGCTACACCTTC. The entire variable domain, with the rest obtained from reference TRBV9 and TRBJ1-2, is as follows: DSGVTQTPKHLITATGQRVTLRCSPRSGDLSVYWYQQSLDQGLQFLIQYYNGEERAKGNILERFSAQQFPDLHSELNLSSLELGDSALYFCASSALNRGSGYTFGSGTRLTVV.

A few counts support this clone. The rearrangement links TRBV29-1 to TRBJ1-1; possible D gene TRBD1, 6 bases. CDR3 length: 13 residues. The germline CDR1 and CDR2 sequences are SQVTM and ANQGSEA. V was shortened by 5 bases and J by 0 bases, with 10 bases between the two germline ends. The CDR3 DNA follows: TGCAGCGTTCACAGGGACGTGAACACTGAAGCTTTCTTT. Its protein is CSVHRDVNTEAFF.

The rearrangement uses TRBV5-1 and TRBJ2-5; 7 positions agree with TRBD2. This CDR3 is built from 15 residues. In germline, CDR1 is SGHRS, CDR2 YFSETQ. J gave up 5 bases and V 1 base, and 8 bases lay outside the gene matches. The DNA for the CDR3 is TGCGCCAGCAGCTTGATTGCCCTCGGGGGGGAGACCCAGTACTTC. Its translation is CASSLIALGGETQYF.

There are a few counts of this clone. This chain joins TRBV28 and TRBJ1-6; D uncertain. Germline values: CDR1 MDHEN, CDR2 SYDVKM. Deletions cut 1 base from V and 9 bases from J, with 13 bases between. This CDR3 spans 15 amino acids. CDR3 nucleotides: TGTGCCAGCAGTTTATCGCGGGGTATATTTTCACCCCTCCACTTT. This translates into CASSLSRGIFSPLHF.

Only a few counts were recorded for this clone. The J gene is TRBJ1-6, the V gene TRBV7-2, with D hard to call. The CDR3 is 17 residues long. V gave up 1 base and J gave up 4 bases, with 14 bases separating them. The germline V gene encodes CDR1 SGHTA and CDR2 FQGNSA. The CDR3 bases are TGTGCCAGCAGCTTAGGGGTTTCTGACGGTTATAATTCACCCCTCCACTTT. It yields the protein CASSLGVSDGYNSPLHF. The full variable domain, in which reference TRBV7-2 and TRBJ1-6 provide the parts outside the CDR3, is GAGVSQSPSNKVTEKGKDVELRCDPISGHTALYWYRQSLGQGLEFLIYFQGNSAPDKSGLPSDRFSAERTGGSVSTLTIQRTQQEDSAVYLCASSLGVSDGYNSPLHFGNGTRLTVT.

The chain uses TRBV5-4 and TRBJ1-1; 7 bases align to TRBD1. The CDR3 is made up of 14 amino acids. Germline CDR1 and CDR2: SGHNT and YYREEE (reference sequence). Trimming removed 5 bases from V and 2 bases from J; junction bases left unmatched: 6. The CDR3 sequence: CASRPDRVNTEAFF. The CDR3 DNA sequence: TGTGCCAGCAGACCCGACAGGGTAAACACTGAAGCTTTCTTT.